Listed below are T cell receptor beta chains from one sample, sequenced in a study of T cell responses to AZD1222 COVID-19 vaccine. Some clones are missing from TCRdb's copy, which holds only in-frame ones; the method was immunoSEQ multiplex PCR. This table holds some 130,000 clones, 90% to 95% found once. The source material was peripheral blood, sampled 28 days after the second AZD1222 dose. The receptors were sampled from an adult who received the AZD1222 COVID-19 vaccine. Both conserved end residues are part of each CDR3. Fields, in order: V gene, D gene, J gene, clone size, CDR3 protein, CDR3 DNA. D genes are given only for firm matches. Not every row has a clone size; where given, it reads once, few, many or a size class.

v_call: TRBV2
d_call: .
j_call: TRBJ2-5
clone_size: .
cdr3_aa: CASDRVRETQYF
cdr3_nt: TGTGCCAGCGACAGAGTAAGAGAGACCCAGTACTTC

v_call: TRBV5-1
d_call: .
j_call: TRBJ2-7
clone_size: .
cdr3_aa: CASTGVYPSYEQYF
cdr3_nt: TGCGCCAGCACCGGGGTTTACCCTTCCTACGAGCAGTACTTC

v_call: TRBV3-1/TRBV3-2
d_call: .
j_call: TRBJ1-5
clone_size: .
cdr3_aa: CASSQGGTYQPQHF
cdr3_nt: TGTGCCAGCAGCCAAGGGGGGACATATCAGCCCCAGCATTTT

v_call: TRBV29-1
d_call: TRBD1
j_call: TRBJ1-1
clone_size: few
cdr3_aa: CSVEGDRGNTEAFF
cdr3_nt: TGCAGCGTTGAAGGGGACAGGGGGAACACTGAAGCTTTCTTT

v_call: TRBV29-1
d_call: .
j_call: TRBJ1-4
clone_size: .
cdr3_aa: CSVAAGGDEKLFF
cdr3_nt: TGCAGCGTTGCCGCAGGAGGCGATGAAAAACTGTTTTTT

v_call: TRBV6-1
d_call: TRBD1
j_call: TRBJ2-5
clone_size: .
cdr3_aa: CASSEGTGRETQYF
cdr3_nt: TGTGCCAGCAGTGAAGGGACAGGGAGAGAGACCCAGTACTTC

v_call: TRBV7-9
d_call: .
j_call: TRBJ1-6
clone_size: once
cdr3_aa: CASSLVSTSSYNSPLHF
cdr3_nt: TGTGCCAGCAGCTTAGTATCGACGAGCTCCTATAATTCACCCCTCCACTTT

v_call: TRBV4-1
d_call: TRBD2
j_call: TRBJ2-1
clone_size: once
cdr3_aa: CASSQVSLANEQFF
cdr3_nt: TGCGCCAGCAGCCAAGTTTCACTAGCGAATGAGCAGTTCTTC

v_call: TRBV7-2
d_call: .
j_call: TRBJ2-5
clone_size: .
cdr3_aa: CASSLAGGGPARETQYF
cdr3_nt: TGTGCCAGCAGCTTAGCTGGGGGGGGCCCCGCGCGAGAGACCCAGTACTTC

v_call: TRBV6-5
d_call: .
j_call: TRBJ1-2
clone_size: .
cdr3_aa: CASSSPLGYTF
cdr3_nt: TGTGCCAGCAGTTCCCCTTTGGGGTACACCTTC

v_call: TRBV19
d_call: .
j_call: TRBJ2-5
clone_size: .
cdr3_aa: CASSMSSPPRETQYF
cdr3_nt: TGTGCCAGTAGTATGAGTTCTCCACCGAGGGAGACCCAGTACTTC

v_call: TRBV30
d_call: TRBD1
j_call: TRBJ1-3
clone_size: .
cdr3_aa: CAWTFQQGAGDTIYF
cdr3_nt: TGTGCCTGGACCTTTCAGCAGGGGGCCGGCGACACCATATATTTT

v_call: TRBV2
d_call: .
j_call: TRBJ1-1
clone_size: few
cdr3_aa: CASIRDTNTEAFF
cdr3_nt: TGTGCCAGCATCCGGGACACCAACACTGAAGCTTTCTTT

v_call: TRBV19
d_call: .
j_call: TRBJ2-2
clone_size: .
cdr3_aa: CASSMTGVNTGELFF
cdr3_nt: TGTGCCAGTAGTATGACAGGCGTAAACACCGGGGAGCTGTTTTTT

v_call: TRBV9
d_call: TRBD1
j_call: TRBJ2-7
clone_size: .
cdr3_aa: CASSVWGQGPYEQYF
cdr3_nt: TGTGCCAGCAGCGTATGGGGACAGGGTCCCTACGAGCAGTACTTC

v_call: TRBV6-4
d_call: .
j_call: TRBJ2-2
clone_size: .
cdr3_aa: CASSERGANTGELFF
cdr3_nt: TGTGCCAGCAGTGAGCGGGGTGCGAACACCGGGGAGCTGTTTTTT

v_call: TRBV6-5
d_call: .
j_call: TRBJ1-5
clone_size: .
cdr3_aa: CASGQDRSNQPQHF
cdr3_nt: TGTGCCAGTGGACAAGACCGTAGCAATCAGCCCCAGCATTTT

v_call: TRBV6-4
d_call: .
j_call: TRBJ2-1
clone_size: .
cdr3_aa: CASKPSWGSDEQFF
cdr3_nt: TGTGCCAGCAAACCCTCCTGGGGCAGCGATGAGCAGTTCTTC

v_call: TRBV3-1/TRBV3-2
d_call: TRBD1
j_call: TRBJ1-5
clone_size: .
cdr3_aa: CASSPDRGAQPQHF
cdr3_nt: TGTGCCAGCAGCCCGGACAGGGGTGCTCAGCCCCAGCATTTT

v_call: TRBV2
d_call: TRBD2
j_call: TRBJ2-1
clone_size: .
cdr3_aa: CASTILRGALGNEQFF
cdr3_nt: TGTGCCAGCACGATTTTGCGGGGGGCCCTCGGCAATGAGCAGTTCTTC

v_call: TRBV19
d_call: TRBD1
j_call: TRBJ1-5
clone_size: .
cdr3_aa: CASLRTGDRVPQHF
cdr3_nt: TGTGCCAGCCTGAGGACAGGGGACCGCGTGCCCCAGCATTTT

v_call: TRBV27
d_call: .
j_call: TRBJ1-2
clone_size: .
cdr3_aa: CASSLIRDGGYGYTF
cdr3_nt: TGTGCCAGCAGTTTAATCAGGGATGGAGGGTATGGCTACACCTTC

v_call: TRBV5-1
d_call: TRBD1
j_call: TRBJ1-1
clone_size: .
cdr3_aa: CASSFNRGPEAFF
cdr3_nt: TGCGCCAGCAGCTTTAACAGGGGACCTGAAGCTTTCTTT

v_call: TRBV18
d_call: .
j_call: TRBJ2-2
clone_size: .
cdr3_aa: CASSPRLAATGELFF
cdr3_nt: TGTGCCAGCTCGCCGCGCCTAGCCGCCACCGGGGAGCTGTTTTTT

v_call: TRBV6-1
d_call: TRBD2
j_call: TRBJ2-1
clone_size: once
cdr3_aa: CASSESLSSGGNNEQFF
cdr3_nt: TGTGCCAGCAGTGAATCGCTGTCCAGCGGGGGGAACAATGAGCAGTTCTTC

v_call: TRBV19
d_call: .
j_call: TRBJ1-2
clone_size: once
cdr3_aa: CASSLQVEGGYTF
cdr3_nt: TGTGCCAGTAGCCTTCAAGTCGAGGGGGGCTACACCTTC

v_call: TRBV4-2
d_call: .
j_call: TRBJ2-3
clone_size: .
cdr3_aa: CASSPDRTTDTQYF
cdr3_nt: TGTGCCAGCAGCCCGGACCGGACTACAGATACGCAGTATTTT

v_call: TRBV9
d_call: .
j_call: TRBJ1-3
clone_size: .
cdr3_aa: CASSSNSGNTIYF
cdr3_nt: TGTGCCAGCAGCTCCAACTCTGGAAACACCATATATTTT

v_call: TRBV6-2/TRBV6-3
d_call: .
j_call: TRBJ1-5
clone_size: .
cdr3_aa: CASSSSDRGNQPQHF
cdr3_nt: TGTGCCAGCAGCTCTTCGGACAGAGGCAATCAGCCCCAGCATTTT

v_call: TRBV6-2/TRBV6-3
d_call: .
j_call: TRBJ1-1
clone_size: .
cdr3_aa: CASSPGRQAATRQAFF
cdr3_nt: TGTGCCAGCAGCCCAGGACGACAGGCTGCGACCCGGCAAGCTTTCTTT

v_call: TRBV20-1
d_call: .
j_call: TRBJ2-7
clone_size: few
cdr3_aa: CSASPTLWEQYF
cdr3_nt: TGCAGTGCCAGTCCTACTCTGTGGGAGCAGTACTTC

v_call: TRBV6-2/TRBV6-3
d_call: TRBD1
j_call: TRBJ1-5
clone_size: .
cdr3_aa: CASSYGRGLGNQPQHF
cdr3_nt: TGTGCCAGCAGTTATGGCAGGGGGCTTGGGAATCAGCCCCAGCATTTT

v_call: TRBV28
d_call: TRBD1
j_call: TRBJ1-1
clone_size: once
cdr3_aa: CASSYRQGGYTEAFF
cdr3_nt: TGTGCCAGCAGCTACCGACAGGGTGGGTACACTGAAGCTTTCTTT

v_call: TRBV6-5
d_call: .
j_call: TRBJ1-1
clone_size: .
cdr3_aa: CASSYSGNMNTEAFF
cdr3_nt: TGTGCCAGCAGTTACTCGGGAAACATGAACACTGAAGCTTTCTTT

v_call: TRBV7-3
d_call: TRBD1
j_call: TRBJ1-1
clone_size: .
cdr3_aa: CASSVDRGTEAFF
cdr3_nt: TGTGCCAGCAGCGTGGACAGGGGCACTGAAGCTTTCTTT

v_call: TRBV18
d_call: TRBD1
j_call: TRBJ2-7
clone_size: .
cdr3_aa: CASSGGTGQRGEQYF
cdr3_nt: TGTGCCAGCTCAGGCGGGACAGGGCAACGGGGCGAGCAGTACTTC

v_call: TRBV1
d_call: .
j_call: TRBJ1-1
clone_size: .
cdr3_aa: CTSSQDKGERNTEAFF
cdr3_nt: TGCACCAGCAGCCAAGACAAAGGGGAACGAAACACTGAAGCTTTCTTT

v_call: TRBV6-6
d_call: .
j_call: TRBJ1-2
clone_size: .
cdr3_aa: CASSYGGADGYTF
cdr3_nt: TGTGCCAGCAGTTACGGGGGCGCCGATGGCTACACCTTC

v_call: TRBV27
d_call: .
j_call: TRBJ1-4
clone_size: .
cdr3_aa: CASSLLGTANEKLFF
cdr3_nt: TGTGCCAGCAGTTTATTAGGGACCGCTAATGAAAAACTGTTTTTT

v_call: TRBV7-9
d_call: TRBD1
j_call: TRBJ2-7
clone_size: .
cdr3_aa: CASSSMDRGAYEQYF
cdr3_nt: TGTGCCAGCAGCTCGATGGACAGGGGGGCCTACGAGCAGTACTTC

v_call: TRBV5-6
d_call: TRBD2
j_call: TRBJ2-4
clone_size: once
cdr3_aa: CASSLAGGPGRAKNIQYF
cdr3_nt: TGTGCCAGCAGCTTGGCGGGGGGGCCGGGCCGAGCCAAAAACATTCAGTACTTC

v_call: TRBV12-3/TRBV12-4
d_call: .
j_call: TRBJ1-1
clone_size: .
cdr3_aa: CASSWPNTEAFF
cdr3_nt: TGTGCCAGCAGTTGGCCTAACACTGAAGCTTTCTTT

v_call: TRBV7-8
d_call: TRBD1
j_call: TRBJ1-4
clone_size: .
cdr3_aa: CASSVDRVEKLFF
cdr3_nt: TGTGCCAGCAGCGTAGACAGGGTTGAAAAACTGTTTTTT

v_call: TRBV19
d_call: TRBD1
j_call: TRBJ1-5
clone_size: .
cdr3_aa: CASRPLDRGSNQPQHF
cdr3_nt: TGTGCCAGCAGACCTCTGGACAGGGGCAGCAATCAGCCCCAGCATTTT

v_call: TRBV11-3
d_call: .
j_call: TRBJ1-2
clone_size: few
cdr3_aa: CASSLGAGRGYTF
cdr3_nt: TGTGCCAGCAGCTTAGGTGCAGGGAGAGGCTACACCTTC